A single sample is the source of the 18 T cell receptor beta chains below, sequenced in a study of CD8 T cells in ankylosing spondylitis. TCRdb re-analysed the 5' RACE reads in MiXCR, keeping a single row per CDR3 protein. The sample lists under 170,000 distinct CDR3 sequences, 44% occurring once. Sequencing was carried out using synovial fluid, either unsorted or a sorted T cell fraction (not recorded which). Receptor source: a male donor with ankylosing spondylitis.

V usage is TRBV7-9 and J usage is TRBJ2-3, with D unclear. The CDR3 has 14 residues. The V end lost 1 base, the J end lost 0 bases, and 5 bases lay between the germline ends. Germline V gives CDR1 SEHNR, CDR2 FQNEAQ (reference sequence). The CDR3 loop reads CASSLDLSTDTQYF. CDR3 bases: TGTGCCAGCAGCTTAGACTTGAGCACAGATACGCAGTATTTT. Full variable domain (outside the CDR3, taken from reference TRBV7-9 and TRBJ2-3): DTGVSQNPRHKITKRGQNVTFRCDPISEHNRLYWYRQTLGQGPEFLTYFQNEAQLEKSRLLSDRFSAERPKGSFSTLEIQRTEQGDSAMYLCASSLDLSTDTQYFGPGTRLTVL.

This clonotype has a handful of counts. V is TRBV4-1 and J is TRBJ1-2, with no clear D. Germline values: CDR1 MGHRA, CDR2 YSYEKL. This CDR3 is 16 amino acids long. V shed 1 base and J shed 3 bases, with 15 bases lying between them. DNA for the CDR3: TGCGCCAGCAGCCAAGCTCCGCCGGACGGAGACTATGGCTACACCTTC. Translating it yields CASSQAPPDGDYGYTF.

CDR3 DNA sequence: TGTGCCAGCAGCTTCTTTCTCTCTTTCACCGGGGAGCTGTTTTTT. It translates to CASSFFLSFTGELFF. The chain couples TRBV7-9 to TRBJ2-2; D not resolved. The germline gives CDR1 SEHNR, CDR2 FQNEAQ (reference sequence). The V end was cut by 3 bases, the J end by 4 bases, with 12 bases between. CDR3 length: 15 amino acids.

The CDR3 spells CASSPGTQSDTQYF. The CDR3 DNA sequence: TGTGCCAGCAGCCCCGGGACCCAGTCGGATACGCAGTATTTT. The chain combines TRBV2 with TRBJ2-3; either TRBD1 or TRBD2 may fit D (5 bases each). CDR3 length equals 14 residues. Trimming removed 6 bases at V and 6 bases at J, with 16 bases between. The germline V gene encodes CDR1 SNHLY and CDR2 FYNNEI.

This clonotype was observed a few times. This rearrangement joins TRBV7-8 to TRBJ1-5; 11 bases are shared with TRBD1. The germline V gene has CDR1 SGHVS and CDR2 FQNEAQ. Trimming took 8 bases from V and 1 from J; bases not matched to a gene: 10. The CDR3 spans 17 residues. The CDR3 reads CASGGQGDLFSNQPQHF. As DNA, the CDR3 is TGTGCCAGCGGGGGACAGGGGGACCTTTTCAGCAATCAGCCCCAGCATTTT.

J is TRBJ2-1 and V is TRBV9; perhaps TRBD1 as D (6 bases). CDR1 and CDR2 from the germline V gene are SGDLS and YYNGEE. The CDR3 is 18 residues long. Trimming left V 5 bases short and J 6 bases short, with 27 bases between. The CDR3 bases are TGTGCCAGCAGTACGAGGGGGATACAGGGCCCTTTTTCCAATGAGCAGTTCTTC. This gives the protein CASSTRGIQGPFSNEQFF.

The chain combines TRBV12-3 or TRBV12-4 with TRBJ2-7, with 9 positions matching TRBD1. With 2 bases clipped from V and 4 bases from J, the junction kept 18 bases outside the gene matches. This CDR3 is 19 amino acids long. This chain's CDR3 is CASSLSSGTGISGRYEQYF. The CDR3 DNA sequence: TGTGCCAGCAGTTTAAGCTCCGGGACAGGGATTTCCGGAAGATACGAGCAGTACTTC.

This clonotype was observed many times. The chain is built from TRBV29-1 and TRBJ1-2; 7 bases line up with TRBD1. The CDR3 has 11 residues. The V gene's germline CDR1 is SQVTM and CDR2 ANQGSEA. The V segment lost 7 bases and the J segment 8 bases; nucleotides outside the gene matches: 7. The CDR3: CSAVTGLGYTF. CDR3 nucleotides: TGCAGCGCCGTGACAGGGCTCGGCTACACCTTC.

The V and J genes are TRBV2 and TRBJ2-7; 11 nucleotides line up with TRBD1. Per the germline V gene, CDR1 is SNHLY and CDR2 is FYNNEI. The junction had 9 bases not matched to a gene; V was cut back by 7 bases and J by 7 bases. This CDR3 spans 14 amino acids. CDR3 sequence reads: CASIWTGGAGEQYF. The DNA for the CDR3 is TGTGCCAGCATTTGGACAGGGGGCGCGGGTGAGCAGTACTTC. Full variable domain (outside the CDR3, taken from reference TRBV2 and TRBJ2-7): EPEVTQTPSHQVTQMGQEVILRCVPISNHLYFYWYRQILGQKVEFLVSFYNNEISEKSEIFDDQFSVERPDGSNFTLKIRSTKLEDSAMYFCASIWTGGAGEQYFGPGTRLTVT.

The chain has TRBV7-9 and TRBJ2-7; D not certain. The length of the CDR3 is 12 residues. Trimming pared 5 bases from V and 5 bases from J, leaving 10 bases between. Germline loops: CDR1 SEHNR, CDR2 FQNEAQ (reference sequence). CDR3 residues: CASSPPGHEQYF. In nucleotides, the CDR3 is TGTGCCAGCAGCCCCCCCGGCCACGAGCAGTACTTC.

This clonotype showed up just once. The rearrangement joins TRBV27 to TRBJ2-2; D assignment may be TRBD1 or TRBD2 (5 bases each). Germline CDR1 and CDR2: MNHEY and SMNVEV (reference sequence). Trimming took off 3 bases at V and 6 bases at J, with 23 bases between the two ends. The CDR3 runs to 18 residues. The CDR3: CASSFEGEHASVSGELFF. In DNA form, the CDR3 reads TGTGCCAGCAGTTTCGAAGGGGAGCATGCCTCGGTGTCCGGGGAGCTGTTTTTT.

The genes are TRBV3-1 and TRBJ1-6; tentative D call: TRBD1 (6 bases). V shed 1 base and J shed 5 bases, with 15 bases lying between them. Germline V gives CDR1 LGHDT, CDR2 YNNKEL (reference sequence). The CDR3 runs 17 residues. This chain's CDR3 is CASSQVSGTQDNSPLHF. The CDR3, as DNA: TGTGCCAGCAGCCAAGTCTCCGGGACACAGGATAATTCACCCCTCCACTTT.

The chain combines TRBV11-1 with TRBJ2-3; D possibly uses TRBD1 or TRBD2 (5 bases each). This CDR3 has 19 amino acids. Germline V gene sequence: CDR1 SGHAT, CDR2 FQDESV (reference sequence). V was pared by 1 base and J by 2 bases, with 22 bases between. The CDR3 protein is CASSLDWQGPHPHTDTQYF. Written as DNA, the CDR3 is TGTGCCAGCAGCTTAGATTGGCAGGGACCCCACCCCCACACAGATACGCAGTATTTT.

This chain links TRBV5-1 with TRBJ1-1, with D hard to call. The CDR3 loop spans 15 amino acids. Trimming removed 4 bases at V and 10 bases at J, with 23 bases between. The germline gives CDR1 SGHRS, CDR2 YFSETQ. The CDR3 DNA reads as TGCGCCAGCAGCCTCTCTCCCACGCACCGATGGTTAGCTTTCTTT. Protein sequence: CASSLSPTHRWLAFF.

J is TRBJ2-5 and V is TRBV7-9, with D tentatively TRBD1 or TRBD2 (6 bases each). The V end was cut by 6 bases, the J end by 4 bases, with 18 bases between. The CDR3 covers 15 residues. The germline CDR1 and CDR2 sequences are SEHNR and FQNEAQ (reference sequence). CDR3 DNA: TGTGCCAGCAGTTCCCCGGGGGCTTTGAGAGAGACCCAGTACTTC. Amino acids: CASSSPGALRETQYF.

This clonotype was counted between two and nine times. The V call is TRBV7-8, the J call TRBJ2-5; D call uncertain. V lost 3 bases, J lost 0 bases, and 2 bases lay in between. Per the germline V gene, CDR1 is SGHVS and CDR2 is FQNEAQ. The CDR3 totals 12 residues. The CDR3 nucleotides read TGTGCCAGCAGCTTTGACCAAGAGACCCAGTACTTC. Its protein product is CASSFDQETQYF.

This clonotype was seen more than once but under ten times. The chain combines TRBV20-1 with TRBJ2-7; TRBD2 matches 13 bases. This CDR3 is built from 17 residues. Germline CDR1 is DFQATT and CDR2 is SNEGSKA (reference sequence). With V trimmed by 6 bases and J by 3 bases, 14 bases remained unmatched. The CDR3 sequence is CSATLTSGRGGFYEQYF. The CDR3, as DNA: TGCAGTGCAACCCTCACTAGCGGGAGGGGCGGCTTCTACGAGCAGTACTTC.

As DNA, the CDR3 is TGTGCCAGCAAATTGAGCGGGAGAGCGTCCTACGAGCAGTACTTC. This gives the protein CASKLSGRASYEQYF. The chain uses TRBV2 and TRBJ2-7; 8 bases agree with TRBD2. The CDR3 is 15 amino acids. Germline values: CDR1 SNHLY, CDR2 FYNNEI. V shed 7 bases, J shed 1 base, and the junction held 9 bases outside the gene matches. Filled out from reference TRBV2 and TRBJ2-7, the complete variable domain reads EPEVTQTPSHQVTQMGQEVILRCVPISNHLYFYWYRQILGQKVEFLVSFYNNEISEKSEIFDDQFSVERPDGSNFTLKIRSTKLEDSAMYFCASKLSGRASYEQYFGPGTRLTVT.